The 12 T cell receptor beta chains reported below all come from one sample, sequenced in a study of T-cell reconstitution after alpha-beta-depleted transplantation in children. This sample's TCRbeta library carried unique molecular identifier barcodes. TCRdb ran MiXCR on the PCR reads and lists one entry per CDR3 protein. The sample has about 270,000 distinct CDR3 sequences; around 9.6% are singletons. Specimen: PBMCs from the stem cell graft donor, collected from the stem cell graft. The receptors were sampled from a human donor who donated a stem cell graft to a child with SCID.

At least ten counts were recorded for this clonotype. The chain has TRBV7-9 and TRBJ2-3, with D unresolved. Trimming cost V 5 bases and J 3 bases, with 15 bases left between them. The germline gives CDR1 SEHNR, CDR2 FQNEAQ (reference sequence). The CDR3 sequence is 15 residues long. CDR3 sequence (DNA): TGTGCCAGCAGCCAACCCCTGGCAACTACAGATACGCAGTATTTT. It translates to CASSQPLATTDTQYF.

This clonotype has only a few counts. The V and J genes are TRBV6-4 and TRBJ1-6; D not certain. Germline V gives CDR1 MRHNA, CDR2 SNTAGT. Trimming took 8 bases from V and 2 from J, leaving 19 bases between them. The CDR3 extends over 17 amino acids. CDR3 coding DNA: TGTGCCAGCCCCCTTACTTGCTCGGCAGCCTATAATTCACCCCTCCACTTT. Its protein is CASPLTCSAAYNSPLHF.

The rearrangement uses TRBV12-3 or TRBV12-4 and TRBJ1-3, with D uncertain. CDR3 length: 15 residues. V dropped 6 bases and J dropped 4 bases, with 16 bases sitting between them. CDR3 nucleotide sequence: TGTGCCAGCAGCGCCACTCGGGCATCGGGAAACACCATATATTTT. Its translation is CASSATRASGNTIYF.

The chain employs TRBV7-8 and TRBJ2-2; TRBD2 matches at 8 bases. V shed 5 bases and J 2 bases; nucleotides not matched to a gene: 7. There are 16 residues in the CDR3. Germline CDR1 reads SGHVS; CDR2 reads FQNEAQ. The CDR3 loop reads CASSPRAGVNTGELFF. The CDR3 DNA sequence: TGTGCCAGCAGCCCCAGAGCGGGGGTAAACACCGGGGAGCTGTTTTTT.

The sample holds many counts of this clonotype. This chain links TRBV29-1 with TRBJ2-5, with D possibly being TRBD1 (6 bases). Germline V lookup: CDR1 SQVTM, CDR2 ANQGSEA. V was shortened by 5 bases and J by 1 base, with 14 bases between the two germline ends. CDR3 length: 14 residues. In nucleotides, the CDR3 is TGCAGCGTTCGAGCTACAGGGTTCCAAGAGACCCAGTACTTC. It translates to CSVRATGFQETQYF.

This clonotype came up many times. The V and J genes are TRBV27 and TRBJ1-1; D gene uncertain. The CDR3 is made up of 16 amino acids. The V end lost 0 bases, the J end lost 3 bases, and 14 bases lay between the germline ends. Per the germline V gene, CDR1 is MNHEY and CDR2 is SMNVEV (reference sequence). CDR3: CASSLSVGSADTEAFF. The DNA of the CDR3 is TGTGCCAGCAGTTTATCTGTTGGGTCGGCGGACACTGAAGCTTTCTTT.

This clonotype was recorded many times. This chain links TRBV5-8 with TRBJ1-5, with 7 bases lining up with TRBD1. Unmatched junction bases numbered 3, after V lost 3 bases and J lost 0 bases. This CDR3 comprises 15 residues. The germline gives CDR1 SGHTS, CDR2 YDEGEE. CDR3 nucleotide sequence: TGTGCCAGCAGCTCAGGGGGGAATAGCAATCAGCCCCAGCATTTT. This encodes CASSSGGNSNQPQHF.

The chain is built from TRBV7-6 and TRBJ2-5, with D possibly being TRBD2 (6 bases). The CDR3 runs 14 residues. Germline CDR1 is SGHVS and CDR2 is FNYEAQ. The ends were cut back, 3 bases at V and 2 bases at J, with 10 bases in the middle. The CDR3 here is CASSLSSGQETQYF. The CDR3 coding sequence is TGTGCCAGCAGCTTGAGTAGCGGTCAAGAGACCCAGTACTTC.

V is TRBV24-1 and J is TRBJ2-1; 9 nucleotides align to TRBD2. Germline V gene data show CDR1 as KGHDR and CDR2 as SFDVKD. The CDR3 has 12 residues. The junction had 4 bases not matched to a gene; V was cut back by 10 bases and J by 7 bases. CDR3 in amino acids: CATSGGRNEQFF. The CDR3 DNA sequence: TGTGCCACTAGCGGGGGTAGAAATGAGCAGTTCTTC.

This clonotype was found a few times. The gene calls are TRBV30 and TRBJ2-7; weak D call: TRBD1 (5 bases). The germline CDR1 and CDR2 sequences are GTSNPN and SVGIG (reference sequence). V lost 6 bases to trimming and J lost 7 bases, with 19 bases between them. This CDR3 has 13 amino acids. CDR3 sequence reads: CACNRTLGWEQYF. CDR3 nucleotides: TGTGCCTGCAACAGGACCCTGGGGTGGGAGCAGTACTTC.

This clonotype was detected many times. V usage is TRBV4-1 and J usage is TRBJ1-5; D call uncertain. This CDR3 comprises 16 residues. Trimming cost V 0 bases and J 0 bases, with 9 bases left between them. Germline V gives CDR1 MGHRA, CDR2 YSYEKL. CDR3 nucleotide sequence: TGCGCCAGCAGCCAAGAGGCGGAGTATAGCAATCAGCCCCAGCATTTT. The encoded protein is CASSQEAEYSNQPQHF.

This clonotype was found a few times. CDR3 protein: CASLGNSYNEQFF. The CDR3 nucleotides read TGTGCCAGCTTGGGGAACTCCTACAATGAGCAGTTCTTC. This chain links TRBV12-3 or TRBV12-4 with TRBJ2-1, with D unclear. V was trimmed by 8 bases and J by 0 bases, leaving 8 bases between them. The CDR3 length is 13 residues.